Listed below are T cell receptor beta chains from one sample, sequenced in a study of cytomegalovirus exposure and HLA in healthy donors. Some clones are missing from TCRdb's copy, which holds only in-frame ones; the method was immunoSEQ multiplex PCR. The sample records a few hundred thousand clones, 90% being singletons. Source material: PBMCs. These receptors were obtained from a woman under 40 in good health and CMV-seronegative. Both conserved end residues are part of each CDR3.

V gene: TRBV7-2; J gene: TRBJ2-7; CDR3 protein: CASSPDRDTDEQYF
V gene: TRBV4-3; J gene: TRBJ2-3; CDR3 protein: CASSQDDRRGRTDTQYF
V gene: TRBV27; J gene: TRBJ2-3; CDR3 protein: CASSRQGLPTDTQYF
V gene: TRBV5-1; J gene: TRBJ2-1; CDR3 protein: CASSLEGDLAYNEQFF
V gene: TRBV30; J gene: TRBJ2-2; CDR3 protein: CAWRGQGTNTGELFF
V gene: TRBV10-1; J gene: TRBJ1-5; CDR3 protein: CASREGQNQPQHF
V gene: TRBV27; J gene: TRBJ2-3; CDR3 protein: CASSLSGGLGLAGVVDTQYF
V gene: TRBV11-3; J gene: TRBJ1-5; CDR3 protein: CASSLRQVNSNQPQHF
V gene: TRBV9; J gene: TRBJ2-4; CDR3 protein: CASSEGLAQLQYF
V gene: TRBV19; J gene: TRBJ2-7; CDR3 protein: CASSNPSGGLYEQYF
V gene: TRBV7-2; J gene: TRBJ2-6; CDR3 protein: CASSPLTANVLTF
V gene: TRBV5-6; J gene: TRBJ2-7; CDR3 protein: CASSLVGSSGPYEQYF
V gene: TRBV29-1; J gene: TRBJ1-3; CDR3 protein: CSVKITGNTIYF
V gene: TRBV9; J gene: TRBJ2-1; CDR3 protein: CASSSTSGRSSEQFF
V gene: TRBV14; J gene: TRBJ1-2; CDR3 protein: CASSQAGIDRNYGYTF
V gene: TRBV18; J gene: TRBJ2-7; CDR3 protein: CASSPPSRYEQYF
V gene: TRBV15; J gene: TRBJ2-1; CDR3 protein: CATSGDGLAGGNEQFF
V gene: TRBV5-8; J gene: TRBJ2-7; CDR3 protein: CASSLGPGTAYEQYF
V gene: TRBV9; J gene: TRBJ2-7; CDR3 protein: CASSVGPSSYEQYF
V gene: TRBV4-3; J gene: TRBJ2-7; CDR3 protein: CASSQASGRLYEQYF
V gene: TRBV6-1; J gene: TRBJ2-5; CDR3 protein: CASSPLAGETQYF
V gene: TRBV19; J gene: TRBJ2-7; CDR3 protein: CASSMASPSYEQYF
V gene: TRBV10-3; J gene: TRBJ2-7; CDR3 protein: CAISSGTSYEQYF
V gene: TRBV5-1; J gene: TRBJ2-1; CDR3 protein: CASSLQGDSYNEQFF